Following are 23 T cell receptor beta chains from one sample sequenced in a study of blood T cells in healthy people across ages. Combining a sample-barcoded 5' primer with a J-beta primer mix, a second PCR ran for about 6 to 12 cycles. Each CDR3 protein is one row after TCRdb ran MiXCR on the 5' RACE reads. The table includes around 1,500,000 distinct CDR3 sequences, roughly 40% detected once. The specimen sequenced was blood. These receptors came from a woman younger than 35 in good health.

CDR3 nucleotide sequence: TGCAGCCCCGGCGGGCCCTCGGGAGACTACGAGCAGTACTTC. Its translation is CSPGGPSGDYEQYF. This chain links TRBV20-1 with TRBJ2-7; a possible D gene is TRBD2 (6 bases). CDR3 size: 14 residues. Germline V lookup: CDR1 DFQATT, CDR2 SNEGSKA (reference sequence).

This clonotype was seen a handful of times. The V and J genes are TRBV12-3 or TRBV12-4 and TRBJ1-2; D is undetermined. The CDR3 loop spans 15 amino acids. Trimming left V 6 bases short and J 8 bases short, with 22 bases between. The CDR3 here is CASSGNPRAVNGYTF. The DNA for the CDR3 is TGTGCCAGCAGCGGTAACCCCCGGGCGGTGAACGGCTACACCTTC.

This chain connects TRBV10-3 to TRBJ2-7; D ambiguous. The tail of the sequence fits TRBJ2-5 better, so the J call may be wrong. CDR1 ENHRY and CDR2 SYGVKD come from the germline V gene. This CDR3 is 13 amino acids long. DNA of the CDR3: TGTGCCATCAGCCGGTATACCCAAGAGACCCAGTACTTC. Encoded protein: CAISRYTQETQYF.

V gene TRBV27 combines with J gene TRBJ2-6, with TRBD1 identical over 8 bases. The CDR3 loop spans 18 amino acids. V lost 5 bases, J lost 1 base, and 10 bases stayed unmatched. CDR1 MNHEY and CDR2 SMNVEV come from the germline V gene (reference sequence). The CDR3 spells CASSRSSDRVSGANVLTF. The CDR3 nucleotides are TGTGCCAGCAGTAGATCTTCGGACAGGGTGTCTGGGGCCAACGTCCTGACTTTC.

The CDR3 is CASSLALLSGKSYTQYF. The CDR3 DNA reads as TGTGCCAGCAGCTTGGCATTGCTGAGCGGGAAGTCGTATACGCAGTATTTT. The gene calls are TRBV5-6 and TRBJ2-3; TRBD2 aligns across 7 bases. The V gene's germline CDR1 is SGHDT and CDR2 YYEEEE. The length of the CDR3 is 17 residues. Trimming removed 0 bases from V and 7 bases from J; junction bases left unmatched: 14.

The chain is built from TRBV20-1 and TRBJ2-2, with 7 bases that match TRBD1. CDR1 is DFQATT, CDR2 SNEGSKA, per germline (reference sequence). The CDR3 runs 15 residues. J was trimmed by 4 bases and V by 7 bases; bases with no gene match: 12. Written as DNA, the CDR3 is TGCAGTGATAGGCAGGGACAGCACTTCACCGGGGAGCTGTTTTTT. It codes for CSDRQGQHFTGELFF.

The chain joins TRBV20-1 to TRBJ1-1; maybe TRBD1 (5 bases). CDR1 and CDR2 from the germline V gene are DFQATT and SNEGSKA (reference sequence). CDR3 length equals 13 residues. Here the CDR3 reads CSVRAQGGTEAFF. For the CDR3, the DNA is TGCAGCGTTCGGGCCCAGGGTGGCACTGAAGCTTTCTTT.

The CDR3 nucleotides read TGTGCCACCAGTGATTCCAGGGGATTTCGGTACGAGCAGTACTTC. Protein product: CATSDSRGFRYEQYF. The V and J genes are TRBV24-1 and TRBJ2-7, with TRBD1 as a possible D gene (6 bases). Germline CDR1 KGHDR, CDR2 SFDVKD. The V gene lost 2 bases and the J gene lost 4 bases, with 14 bases spanning the gap. The CDR3 extends over 15 amino acids.

This clonotype is a singleton in its sample. This chain links TRBV20-1 with TRBJ2-1; 14 bases match TRBD2. The CDR3 is 16 residues long. With V trimmed by 4 bases and J by 2 bases, 4 bases remained unmatched. Germline V lookup: CDR1 DFQATT, CDR2 SNEGSKA (reference sequence). The CDR3 coding sequence is TGCAGTGCTATAAAGGGACTAGCGGGGGCCTACAATGAGCAGTTCTTC. Encoded protein: CSAIKGLAGAYNEQFF.

The rearrangement links TRBV2 to TRBJ1-3; D may be TRBD1 (5 bases). Germline values: CDR1 SNHLY, CDR2 FYNNEI. This CDR3 comprises 17 residues. With 4 bases removed from V and 1 base from J, the gap between germline ends came to 17 bases. In nucleotides, the CDR3 is TGTGCCAGCAGTGTTTCAACAGGAGAACTTTCTGGAAACACCATATATTTT. Protein product: CASSVSTGELSGNTIYF.

This chain links TRBV3-1 with TRBJ1-2; maybe TRBD1 (5 bases). Trimming cost V 5 bases and J 7 bases, with 26 bases left between them. There are 17 residues in the CDR3. From germline, CDR1 is LGHDT and CDR2 YNNKEL (reference sequence). The CDR3 region has the DNA TGTGCCAGCAGCGGACCCATTAGCTCCAAACCTGGGGGTGGCTACACCTTC. Translating gives CASSGPISSKPGGGYTF. The full variable domain, its missing parts supplied by reference TRBV3-1 and TRBJ1-2, is DTAVSQTPKYLVTQMGNDKSIKCEQNLGHDTMYWYKQDSKKFLKIMFSYNNKELIINETVPNRFSPKSPDKAHLNLHINSLELGDSAVYFCASSGPISSKPGGGYTFGSGTRLTVV.

The DNA for the CDR3 is TGCAGCGTTGCCGGACAGTCGAGCTCCTACGAGCGGTACTTC. It is translated as CSVAGQSSSYERYF. The chain links TRBV29-1 to TRBJ2-4, with D possibly being TRBD1 (6 bases). V was clipped by 4 bases and J by 15 bases, with 25 bases between them. In germline, CDR1 is SQVTM, CDR2 ANQGSEA. The length of the CDR3 is 14 residues.

The rearrangement links TRBV5-1 to TRBJ2-7; D ambiguous. The end of the DNA is better explained by TRBJ2-5, so the J call may be wrong. Germline V gene sequence: CDR1 SGHRS, CDR2 YFSETQ. The CDR3 sequence is 13 residues long. CDR3 DNA: TGCGCCAGCAGCCAGGCTTTAAGGGAGACCCAGTACTTC. Its translation: CASSQALRETQYF.

The rearrangement uses TRBV4-1 and TRBJ2-1, with 10 bases aligning to TRBD2. The CDR3 contains 16 residues. From germline, CDR1 is MGHRA and CDR2 YSYEKL. V shed 4 bases and J 4 bases; nucleotides not matched to a gene: 7. The CDR3 DNA sequence: TGCGCCAGCAGCCGCTTTTGGACTAGCGGTTACAATGAGCAGTTCTTC. Translated, it gives CASSRFWTSGYNEQFF.

This clonotype showed up many times. This rearrangement joins TRBV6-5 to TRBJ2-5; no clear D gene. CDR3 length equals 12 residues. CDR1 is MNHEY and CDR2 is SVGAGI in the germline V gene. The V end lost 0 bases, the J end lost 5 bases, and 4 bases lay between the germline ends. CDR3 residues: CASSYSWETQYF. Written as DNA, the CDR3 is TGTGCCAGCAGTTACTCCTGGGAGACCCAGTACTTC.

V and J are TRBV3-1 and TRBJ2-4; D remains ambiguous. The CDR3 has 11 amino acids. V was trimmed by 3 bases and J by 9 bases, leaving 6 bases between them. Germline-derived CDR1 and CDR2 are LGHDT and YNNKEL (reference sequence). CDR3 bases: TGTGCCAGCAGCCAGTGGGCCATTCAGTACTTC. Translated, it gives CASSQWAIQYF.

The J gene is TRBJ2-4, the V gene TRBV21-1. TRBV21-1 is designated a pseudogene. The CDR3 runs to 11 residues. This CDR3 reads CASEVRDIQYF. The CDR3 region has the DNA TGTGCCAGCGAAGTTAGGGACATTCAGTACTTC.

The V gene is TRBV4-1, the J gene TRBJ1-1; D gene uncertain. CDR3 length: 15 residues. Trimming removed 1 base from V and 6 bases from J, with 15 bases in between. Germline V gene lookup returns CDR1 MGHRA and CDR2 YSYEKL. The CDR3 reads CASSQGADLRAEAFF. The CDR3 nucleotides are TGCGCCAGCAGCCAAGGTGCCGACCTGCGGGCTGAAGCTTTCTTT.

This clonotype has more than one count but fewer than ten. This rearrangement joins TRBV11-1 to TRBJ2-1; tentative D call: TRBD2 (5 bases). The CDR3 consists of 13 residues. Trimming stripped 8 bases from V and 4 bases from J, with 12 bases between. Germline values: CDR1 SGHAT, CDR2 FQDESV (reference sequence). The CDR3: CASGLAPYNEQFF. Written as DNA, the CDR3 is TGTGCCAGCGGGCTAGCCCCTTACAATGAGCAGTTCTTC.

This clonotype was found a few times. This chain uses TRBV4-1 with TRBJ1-2; a possible D gene is TRBD1 (5 bases). The CDR3 has 15 amino acids. The germline gives CDR1 MGHRA, CDR2 YSYEKL. Between the trimmed V and J ends, which lost 0 bases and 0 bases, there was a span of 8 bases. For the CDR3, the DNA is TGCGCCAGCAGCCAAGAGGGGGGTCCTAACTATGGCTACACCTTC. Its translation is CASSQEGGPNYGYTF.

The chain joins TRBV27 to TRBJ1-2; 9 bases agree with TRBD1. J lost 13 bases, V lost 4 bases, and 16 bases had no gene match. CDR1 MNHEY and CDR2 SMNVEV come from the germline V gene (reference sequence). CDR3 length equals 15 residues. Here the CDR3 reads CASSSPGTGTVGRTF. In DNA, the CDR3 is TGTGCCAGCAGTTCACCCGGGACAGGGACGGTCGGTCGCACCTTC.

This clonotype was recorded a few times. CDR3 nucleotides: TGTGCCAGCAGCCCGGGACAGAGATCCTACAATGAGCAGTACTTC. Translating it yields CASSPGQRSYNEQYF. This chain links TRBV14 with TRBJ2-1; 7 bases are shared with TRBD1. The better agreement between TRBJ2-7 and the DNA end casts doubt on the J call. This CDR3 spans 15 amino acids. The V gene's germline CDR1 is SGHDN and CDR2 FVKESK.

This clonotype was detected only a few times. The rearrangement links TRBV6-5 to TRBJ2-7; D remains ambiguous. The CDR3 runs 13 residues. The V gene lost 7 bases and the J gene lost 0 bases, with 10 bases spanning the gap. The germline gives CDR1 MNHEY, CDR2 SVGAGI. This CDR3 reads CASKPEISYEQYF. DNA for the CDR3: TGTGCCAGCAAGCCAGAGATCTCCTACGAGCAGTACTTC.